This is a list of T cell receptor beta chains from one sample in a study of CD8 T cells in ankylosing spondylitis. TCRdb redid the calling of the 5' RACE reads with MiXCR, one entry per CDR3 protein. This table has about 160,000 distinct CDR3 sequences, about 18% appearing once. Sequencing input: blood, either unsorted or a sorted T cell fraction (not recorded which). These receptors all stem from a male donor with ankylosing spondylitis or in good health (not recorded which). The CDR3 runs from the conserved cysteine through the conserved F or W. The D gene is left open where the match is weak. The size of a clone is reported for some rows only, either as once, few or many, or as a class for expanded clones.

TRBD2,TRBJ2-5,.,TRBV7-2,CASSLGTSVAQETQYF,TGTGCCAGCAGCCTCGGGACTAGCGTGGCCCAAGAGACCCAGTACTTC
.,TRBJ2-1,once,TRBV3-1,CASSQETPSPNEQFF,TGTGCCAGCAGCCAAGAAACGCCTAGCCCGAATGAGCAGTTCTTC
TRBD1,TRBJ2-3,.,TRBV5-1,CASRPRPGQGADTQYF,TGCGCCAGCAGACCGCGTCCGGGACAGGGGGCAGATACGCAGTATTTT
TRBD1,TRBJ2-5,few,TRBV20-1,CSAPRQGAYKETQYF,TGCAGTGCTCCTAGACAGGGGGCTTATAAAGAGACCCAGTACTTC
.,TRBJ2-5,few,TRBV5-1,CASSLSGNQETQYF,TGCGCCAGCAGCTTGTCCGGGAACCAAGAGACCCAGTACTTC
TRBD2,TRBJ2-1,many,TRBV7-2,CASSRKGLAAQDEQFF,TGTGCCAGCAGCCGTAAGGGACTAGCGGCCCAAGATGAGCAGTTCTTC
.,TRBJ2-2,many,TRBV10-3,CAISGRPNTGELFF,TGTGCCATCAGTGGCAGGCCGAACACCGGGGAGCTGTTTTTT
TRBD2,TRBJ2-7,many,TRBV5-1,CASSLAPAGEIYEQYF,TGCGCCAGCAGCTTGGCCCCAGCGGGGGAGATCTACGAGCAGTACTTC
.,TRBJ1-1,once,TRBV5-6,CASIPRVGKNTEAFF,TGTGCCAGCATCCCGAGGGTAGGAAAGAACACTGAAGCTTTCTTT
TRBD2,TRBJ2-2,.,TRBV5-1,CASSAGLAGTGELFF,TGCGCCAGCAGCGCGGGACTAGCGGGCACCGGGGAGCTGTTTTTT
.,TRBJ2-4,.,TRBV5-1,CASSLVEGNIQYF,TGCGCCAGCAGCCTTGTTGAGGGGAACATTCAGTACTTC
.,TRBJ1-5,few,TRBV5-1,CASSSGQNSNQPQHF,TGCGCCAGCAGCTCCGGACAGAATAGCAATCAGCCCCAGCATTTT
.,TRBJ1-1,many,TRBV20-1,CSALLARDTEAFF,TGCAGTGCGCTCCTGGCAAGGGACACTGAAGCTTTCTTT
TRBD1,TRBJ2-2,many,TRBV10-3,CAHRGRGQAGELFF,TGTGCGCACAGGGGCAGGGGGCAAGCCGGGGAGCTGTTTTTT
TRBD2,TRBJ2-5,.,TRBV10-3,CAITRGTSGDGETQYF,TGTGCCATCACCAGAGGGACTAGCGGGGATGGAGAGACCCAGTACTTC
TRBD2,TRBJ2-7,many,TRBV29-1,CSVGGGYEQYF,TGCAGCGTTGGGGGGGGATACGAGCAGTACTTC
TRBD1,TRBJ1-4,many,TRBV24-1,CATSDGTGGGEKLFF,TGTGCCACCAGTGATGGGACAGGGGGCGGAGAAAAACTGTTTTTT
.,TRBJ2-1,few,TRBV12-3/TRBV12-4,CASSLYTNEQFF,TGTGCCAGCAGTTTATACACCAATGAGCAGTTCTTC
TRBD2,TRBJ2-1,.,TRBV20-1,CSAMGGRGTSGYNEQFF,TGCAGTGCTATGGGAGGGCGGGGGACTAGCGGTTACAATGAGCAGTTCTTC
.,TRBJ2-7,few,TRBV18,CASSPSRADEQYF,TGTGCCAGCTCACCATCCAGGGCGGACGAGCAGTACTTC
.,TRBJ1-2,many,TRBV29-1,CSVGQGPNYGYTF,TGCAGCGTTGGTCAGGGCCCTAACTATGGCTACACCTTC
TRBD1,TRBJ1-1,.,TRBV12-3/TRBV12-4,CASSRDRGLDEAFF,TGTGCCAGCAGTCGGGACAGGGGGTTGGATGAAGCTTTCTTT
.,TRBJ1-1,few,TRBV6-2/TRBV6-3,CASSYSRGNEAFF,TGTGCCAGCAGTTACTCTAGGGGAAACGAAGCTTTCTTT
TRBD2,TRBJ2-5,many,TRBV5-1,CASRGLAGETQYF,TGCGCCAGCAGGGGACTAGCGGGAGAGACCCAGTACTTC
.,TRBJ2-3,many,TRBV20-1,CSARGWAADTQYF,TGCAGTGCTAGAGGGTGGGCGGCAGATACGCAGTATTTT
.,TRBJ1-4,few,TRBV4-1,CASSQDYQGRLKLFF,TGCGCCAGCAGCCAAGACTACCAGGGGCGACTTAAACTGTTTTTT
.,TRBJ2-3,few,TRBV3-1,CASSQGFLDTQYF,TGTGCCAGCAGCCAAGGTTTTTTAGATACGCAGTATTTT
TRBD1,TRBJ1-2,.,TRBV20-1,CSATRQGLGYTF,TGCAGTGCTACAAGACAGGGTCTTGGCTACACCTTC
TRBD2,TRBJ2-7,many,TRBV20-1,CSATPTSGKGSYEQYF,TGCAGTGCTACCCCCACTAGCGGGAAGGGGTCCTACGAGCAGTACTTC
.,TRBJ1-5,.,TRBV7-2,CASSLYGNQPQHF,TGTGCCAGCAGTCTATATGGCAATCAGCCCCAGCATTTT
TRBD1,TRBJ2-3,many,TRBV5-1,CASSLAGQGAGTDTQYF,TGCGCCAGCAGCTTGGCAGGACAGGGGGCGGGCACAGATACGCAGTATTTT
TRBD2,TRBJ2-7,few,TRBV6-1,CASRRGTSGYEQYF,TGTGCCAGCAGGAGGGGGACTAGCGGATACGAGCAGTACTTC
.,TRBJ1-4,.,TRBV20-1,CSATRTANEKLFF,TGCAGTGCTACCAGGACAGCAAATGAAAAACTGTTTTTT
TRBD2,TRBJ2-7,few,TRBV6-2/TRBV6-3,CASTKAGTSTEQYF,TGTGCCAGCACCAAGGCCGGGACTAGTACCGAGCAGTACTTC
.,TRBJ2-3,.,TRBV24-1,CATSGVGLTDTQYF,TGTGCCACCAGTGGCGTGGGTCTCACAGATACGCAGTATTTT
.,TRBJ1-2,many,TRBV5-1,CASSLADSSYGYTF,TGCGCCAGCAGCTTGGCCGACAGCTCCTATGGCTACACCTTC
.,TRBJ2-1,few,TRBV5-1,CASSLLAGGTPYNEQFF,TGCGCCAGCAGCCTCCTTGCCGGCGGGACTCCCTACAATGAGCAGTTCTTC